Listed below are T cell receptor beta chains from one sample, sequenced in a study of T cells after yellow fever vaccination. TCRdb independently ran MiXCR on the 5' RACE reads; one entry per CDR3 protein. The repertoire holds just over 250,000 distinct CDR3 sequences, roughly 5.2% seen once, with approximately 3.5% in the top ten. The sequencing used CD4+ T cells sorted from PBMCs, collected on the day of the yellow fever booster vaccination. The receptors stem from a man aged 18 to 30 who received the YFV17D yellow fever vaccine. Each CDR3 is given with its conserved first and last residue. A D gene is named only where the DNA matches it firmly. Some rows mark clone size as missing; the rest say once, few, many or name a class of expanded clone.

TRBV6-2/TRBV6-3,TRBJ1-2,.,many,CASSPTENYGYTF,TGTGCCAGCAGCCCGACAGAGAACTATGGCTACACCTTC
TRBV20-1,TRBJ1-1,TRBD1,few,CSADRANTEAFF,TGCAGTGCCGACAGGGCGAACACTGAAGCTTTCTTT
TRBV20-1,TRBJ1-5,.,many,CSAKSQSNQPQHF,TGCAGTGCTAAAAGCCAAAGCAATCAGCCCCAGCATTTT
TRBV12-3/TRBV12-4,TRBJ2-3,.,.,CASRIRDKRPDTQYF,TGTGCCAGCAGGATCCGGGACAAACGTCCCGATACGCAGTATTTT
TRBV10-3,TRBJ2-2,.,many,CAISEYPPNTGELFF,TGTGCCATCAGTGAGTACCCGCCGAACACCGGGGAGCTGTTTTTT
TRBV28,TRBJ2-5,TRBD1,.,CASFSPTGVETQYF,TGTGCCAGCTTCTCACCCACAGGGGTGGAGACCCAGTACTTC
TRBV7-3,TRBJ2-5,TRBD1,many,CASSLSAGQEETQYF,TGTGCCAGCAGCTTAAGTGCTGGACAGGAGGAGACCCAGTACTTC
TRBV30,TRBJ2-7,TRBD1,few,CAWRGQGRNYYEQYF,TGTGCCTGGAGGGGACAGGGGAGGAATTACTACGAGCAGTACTTC
TRBV11-2,TRBJ2-1,.,few,CASSSGTPPYNEQFF,TGTGCCAGCAGCTCCGGGACCCCGCCCTACAATGAGCAGTTCTTC
TRBV6-5,TRBJ2-2,TRBD1,many,CASSYPRTGADTGELFF,TGTGCCAGCAGTTACCCTAGGACAGGGGCGGACACCGGGGAGCTGTTTTTT
TRBV4-1,TRBJ2-1,TRBD1,many,CASSPSGTGSTKQFF,TGCGCCAGCAGCCCTTCAGGGACAGGGTCGACGAAGCAGTTCTTC